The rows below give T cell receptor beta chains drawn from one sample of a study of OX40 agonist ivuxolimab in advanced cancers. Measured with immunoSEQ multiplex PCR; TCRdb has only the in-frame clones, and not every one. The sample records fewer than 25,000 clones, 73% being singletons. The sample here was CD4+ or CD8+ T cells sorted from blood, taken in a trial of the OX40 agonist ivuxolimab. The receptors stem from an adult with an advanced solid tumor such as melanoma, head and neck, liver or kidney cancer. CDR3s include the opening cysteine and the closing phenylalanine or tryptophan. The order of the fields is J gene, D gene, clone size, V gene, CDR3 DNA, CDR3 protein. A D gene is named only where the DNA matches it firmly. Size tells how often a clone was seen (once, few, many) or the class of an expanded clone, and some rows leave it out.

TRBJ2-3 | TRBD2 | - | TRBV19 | TGTGCCAGTAGTACCATCATGGCGGGGGTGACAGATACGCAGTATTTT | CASSTIMAGVTDTQYF
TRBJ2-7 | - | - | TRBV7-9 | TGTGCCAGCAGCCGGCCCTCCCTAAAGCAGTACTTC | CASSRPSLKQYF
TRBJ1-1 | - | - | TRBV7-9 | TGTGCCAGCACCACGAAGGGGAACACTGAAGCTTTCTTT | CASTTKGNTEAFF
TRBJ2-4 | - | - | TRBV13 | TGTGCCAGCAGCTTAGGTTCAGGGGAAAACATTCAGTACTTC | CASSLGSGENIQYF
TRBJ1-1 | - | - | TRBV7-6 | TGTGCCAGCAGCTTAGGGGACTTCACGAACACTGAAGCTTTCTTT | CASSLGDFTNTEAFF
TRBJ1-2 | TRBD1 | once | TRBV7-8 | TGTGCCAGCATGAGGGATTTAAATCCCGGGACAGGGCATGGCTACACCTTC | CASMRDLNPGTGHGYTF
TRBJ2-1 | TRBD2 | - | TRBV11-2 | TGTGCCAGCAGCTTTGAGCGGGGGTTGAATGAGCAGTTCTTC | CASSFERGLNEQFF
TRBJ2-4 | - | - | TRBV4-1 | TGCGCCAGCAGCCAGGCCTACCTCGCCGAAAACATTCAGTACTTC | CASSQAYLAENIQYF
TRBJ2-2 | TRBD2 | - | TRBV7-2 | TGTGCCAGCAGCTTAGGAGCGGGGGGATACACCGGGGAGCTGTTTTTT | CASSLGAGGYTGELFF
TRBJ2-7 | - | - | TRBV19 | TGTGCCAGTAGTATGGGGATAGGAGGGGGCAACGAGCAGTACTTC | CASSMGIGGGNEQYF
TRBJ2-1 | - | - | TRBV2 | TGTGCCAGCAGTGCGGGGGAGCGGTACAATGAGCAGTTCTTC | CASSAGERYNEQFF
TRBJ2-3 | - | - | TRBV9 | TGTGCCAGCAGCGTAGGGGGCAGGCGAACGGATACGCAGTATTTT | CASSVGGRRTDTQYF
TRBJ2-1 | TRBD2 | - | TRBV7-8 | TGTGCCAGCAGCTTTAGACTAGCGGGCAGCTCCTACAATGAGCAGTTCTTC | CASSFRLAGSSYNEQFF
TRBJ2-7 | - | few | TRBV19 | TGTGCCAGTAGTCACTCCAGCTCCTACGAGCAGTACTTC | CASSHSSSYEQYF
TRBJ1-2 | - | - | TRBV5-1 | TGCGCCAGCAGCTTGGAGGCAGATTATGGCTACACCTTC | CASSLEADYGYTF
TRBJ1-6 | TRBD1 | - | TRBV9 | TGTGCCAGCAGCGTAGGAGGGACAGGGAATTCACCCCTCCACTTT | CASSVGGTGNSPLHF
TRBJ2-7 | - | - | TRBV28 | TGTGCCAGCAGTTTGAGAGGGGGCGAGCAGTACTTC | CASSLRGGEQYF
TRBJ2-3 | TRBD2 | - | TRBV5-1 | TGCGCCAGCAGCCCACCGGGGGGGAGCACAGATACGCAGTATTTT | CASSPPGGSTDTQYF
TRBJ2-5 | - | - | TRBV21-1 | TGTGCCAGCAGTTATCCCAGCGGGGGCCAAGAGACCCAGTACTTC | CASSYPSGGQETQYF
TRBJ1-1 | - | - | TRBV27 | TGTGCCAGCAGTTTATCGAGGGCAGGGGTGAACACTGAAGCTTTCTTT | CASSLSRAGVNTEAFF